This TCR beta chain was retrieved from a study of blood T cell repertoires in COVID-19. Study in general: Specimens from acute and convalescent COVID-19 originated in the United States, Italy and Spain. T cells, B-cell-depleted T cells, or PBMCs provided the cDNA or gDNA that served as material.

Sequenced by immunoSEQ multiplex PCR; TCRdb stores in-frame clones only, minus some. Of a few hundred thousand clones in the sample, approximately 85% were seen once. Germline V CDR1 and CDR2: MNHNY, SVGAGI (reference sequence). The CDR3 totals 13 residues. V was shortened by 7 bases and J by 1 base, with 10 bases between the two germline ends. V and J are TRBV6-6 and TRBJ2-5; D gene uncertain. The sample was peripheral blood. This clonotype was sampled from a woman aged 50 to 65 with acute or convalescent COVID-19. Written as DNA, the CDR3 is TGTGCCAGCACCATAGCCGCCCAAGAGACCCAGTACTTC. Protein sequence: CASTIAAQETQYF.